This T cell receptor (beta chain) originates from a study of graft-versus-host responses after intestinal transplantation. TCRdb's copy holds only in-frame clones and misses some; the assay was immunoSEQ multiplex PCR. Of tens of thousands of clones in the sample, roughly 94% were seen once. In its sample, this clone was seen once. Germline CDR1 and CDR2: MNHNS and SASEGT. This CDR3 comprises 17 residues. V shed 3 bases, J shed 5 bases, and the junction held 9 bases outside the gene matches. This TCR was recovered from a human patient who received an intestinal transplant, so some T cells may come from the graft donor. The specimen was PBMCs, collected 156 days after intestinal transplant. The chain carries TRBV6-1 and TRBJ2-2, with TRBD2 matching over 10 bases. The CDR3 DNA sequence: TGTGCCAGCAGTGATGGAGCGGGAGGGCCCGGGACCGGGGAGCTGTTTTTT. This translates into CASSDGAGGPGTGELFF.